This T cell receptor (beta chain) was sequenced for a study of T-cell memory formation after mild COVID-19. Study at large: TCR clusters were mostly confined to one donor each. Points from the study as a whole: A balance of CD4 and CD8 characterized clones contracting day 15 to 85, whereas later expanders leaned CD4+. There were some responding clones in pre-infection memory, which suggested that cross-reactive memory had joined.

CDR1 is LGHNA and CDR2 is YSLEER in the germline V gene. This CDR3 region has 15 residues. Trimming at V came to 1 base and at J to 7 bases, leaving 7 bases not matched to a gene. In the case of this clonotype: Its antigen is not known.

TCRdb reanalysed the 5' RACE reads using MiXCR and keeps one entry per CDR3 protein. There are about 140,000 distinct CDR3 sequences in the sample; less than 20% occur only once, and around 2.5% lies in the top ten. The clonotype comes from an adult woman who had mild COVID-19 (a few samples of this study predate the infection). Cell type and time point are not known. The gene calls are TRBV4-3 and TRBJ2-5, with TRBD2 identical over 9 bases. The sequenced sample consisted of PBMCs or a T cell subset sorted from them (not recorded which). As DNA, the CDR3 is TGCGCCAGCAGCCAAGGCCTAGCGGGGAGGGGGACCCAGTACTTC. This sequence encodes CASSQGLAGRGTQYF.